This note documents a single T cell receptor (beta chain) sequence. The antigen remains undetermined. The V gene's germline CDR1 is SGHAT and CDR2 FQNNGV. V dropped 3 bases and J dropped 8 bases, with 22 bases sitting between them. CDR3 length: 16 amino acids. Generated by immunoSEQ multiplex PCR, the TCRdb table keeps only in-frame clones and is missing some. Of roughly 200,000 clones detected, more than 75% appear once; the ten largest clones hold about 7.2%. The data originate from a study of cytomegalovirus exposure and HLA in healthy donors. Broader study findings: Listed as cytomegalovirus-associated were over 150 TCR beta chains. It was found in a later analysis that first-cohort TCR clusters tended to co-occur in the approximately 130 validation repertoires. There were a few CMV-associated chains whose specificity for CMV antigens was confirmed in vitro.

This rearrangement joins TRBV11-2 to TRBJ1-2; possible D gene TRBD1, 5 bases. Sequences were obtained from PBMCs. This TCR was sampled from a man aged 30 to 39 in good health and CMV-seropositive. The CDR3 region has the DNA TGTGCCAGCAGCTTCTTGTCAGCAATCGAGGGACGCGGCTACACCTTC. Amino acid sequence: CASSFLSAIEGRGYTF.